This TCR beta chain came from a study of blood T cells in healthy people across ages. Germline-derived CDR1 and CDR2 are MNHNY and SVGAGI (reference sequence). The length of the CDR3 is 16 residues. With regard to this clonotype: The junction and the germline gene differ at one end; a read error may be behind it.

A sample-barcoded 5' primer and a J-beta primer mix were used in a second PCR of roughly 7 to 11 cycles. TCRdb re-called the 5' RACE reads through MiXCR, storing one row per CDR3 protein. The sample shows 600,000 to 900,000 distinct CDR3 sequences, 25% to 30% of them seen only once. These data are also associated with another study on T cells of mothers and their children.

The sequence derives from a boy aged 5-17 years in good health. The chain is built from TRBV6-6 and TRBJ2-5; 10 nucleotides match TRBD2. Sequencing was performed on blood. CDR3 bases: TGTGCCAGCAGCTACTCAAAGCGGGGGGGCGAAGAGACCCAGTACTTC. This codes for CASSYSKRGGEETQYF.